The entry below gives a single TCR beta chain sequence along with its context. Its cognate antigen is unknown. The data are from a study of OX40 agonist ivuxolimab in advanced cancers. Study background: While on treatment, patients had intravenous ivuxolimab at 0.01 to 10 mg/kg every 2 weeks. Study findings and constraints: Clones of CD4+ and CD8+ blood T cells grew by week 6 at doses of 0.1 to 3.0 mg/kg. Antigen targets of the expanded peripheral T cells went undetermined. Compared with others, partial responders at 0.1-3.0 mg/kg displayed clonal expansion among the lowest.

Some clones are missing from TCRdb's copy, which holds only in-frame ones; the method was immunoSEQ multiplex PCR. The table includes 20,000 to 30,000 clones, about nine tenths detected once. The germline V and J ends were trimmed by 6 bases and 2 bases, with 8 bases remaining between them. CDR1 and CDR2 from the germline V gene are SGHTA and FQGNSA. This CDR3 region has 12 residues. The chain has TRBV7-2 and TRBJ2-7; D gene uncertain. The source of this sequence is an adult with an advanced solid tumor such as melanoma, head and neck, liver or kidney cancer. The sample consisted of CD4+ or CD8+ T cells sorted from blood, taken in a trial of the OX40 agonist ivuxolimab. The CDR3 coding sequence is TGTGCCAGCAGTCCTAACACCTACGAGCAGTACTTC. It encodes CASSPNTYEQYF. Filled out from reference TRBV7-2 and TRBJ2-7, the complete variable domain reads GAGVSQSPSNKVTEKGKDVELRCDPISGHTALYWYRQSLGQGLEFLIYFQGNSAPDKSGLPSDRFSAERTGGSVSTLTIQRTQQEDSAVYLCASSPNTYEQYFGPGTRLTVT.